The following is a T cell receptor (beta chain) sequence with its context. The CDR3 extends over 15 amino acids. V gave up 5 bases and J gave up 7 bases; unmatched junction bases: 8. From germline, CDR1 is MNHEY and CDR2 SMNVEV (reference sequence). The data are from a study of shared clonotypes between healthy human individuals. Produced via immunoSEQ multiplex PCR; TCRdb's table is partial and in-frame only. The sample has 2,500,000 or so clones, 85% to 95% seen once. Everyone who donated was a Caucasian adult who lived in Nashville, Tennessee. The investigators split CD4+ cells into a CD45RA+ naive subset and a CD45RA-negative memory subset.

The chain has TRBV27 and TRBJ2-7; 13 positions agree with TRBD2. Sequencing was performed on naive CD4+ T cells sorted from blood. Subset of the sample: CD45RA+ positively selected. This receptor was identified in a man younger than 35 in good health. This CDR3 is CASSMGLAGTEEQYF. The CDR3 DNA follows: TGTGCCAGCAGTATGGGACTAGCGGGAACGGAAGAGCAGTACTTC.